The clone carrying this T cell receptor beta chain came up a few times. What it binds is not known. TCRdb reanalysed the reads using MiXCR and keeps one entry per CDR3 protein. The table records more than 150,000 distinct CDR3 sequences, 17% of them present only once. The J segment lost 1 base and the V segment lost 2 bases, leaving 11 bases of the junction unmatched. The CDR3 is made up of 20 amino acids. Germline CDR1 reads SEHNR; CDR2 reads FQNEAQ (reference sequence). The sample comes from a study of T cell repertoires in cytomegalovirus infection. Study context: Both CMV infection and a matching HLA type were indicated by public TCR beta signatures.

The study, taken as a whole, reports: Identification of carriers of CMV plus the relevant HLA was achieved through cumulative public TCR beta family frequency.

The sample was CD8+ T cells from PBMCs. V and J are TRBV7-9 and TRBJ2-1, with 13 bases lining up with TRBD2. This sequence originates from a human donor in good health (CMV status not recorded). Some clones in this sample may be carry-over from other donors' samples. The CDR3 spells CASSLPRTSGRSGSYNEQFF. The CDR3 nucleotides are TGTGCCAGCAGCTTACCTCGGACTAGCGGGAGATCGGGGTCCTACAATGAGCAGTTCTTC.